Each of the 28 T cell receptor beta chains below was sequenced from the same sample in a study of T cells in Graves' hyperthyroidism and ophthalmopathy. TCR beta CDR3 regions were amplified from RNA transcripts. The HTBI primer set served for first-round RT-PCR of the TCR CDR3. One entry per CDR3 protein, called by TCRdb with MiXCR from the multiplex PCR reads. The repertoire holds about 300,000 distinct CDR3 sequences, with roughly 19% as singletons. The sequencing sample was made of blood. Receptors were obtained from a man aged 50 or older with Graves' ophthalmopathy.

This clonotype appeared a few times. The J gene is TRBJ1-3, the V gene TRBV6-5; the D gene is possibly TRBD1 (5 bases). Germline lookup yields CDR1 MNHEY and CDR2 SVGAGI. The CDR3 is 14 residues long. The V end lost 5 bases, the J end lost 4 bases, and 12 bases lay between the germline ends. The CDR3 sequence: CASSLRRGGNTIYF. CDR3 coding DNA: TGTGCCAGCAGTCTCAGGAGGGGAGGAAACACCATATATTTT.

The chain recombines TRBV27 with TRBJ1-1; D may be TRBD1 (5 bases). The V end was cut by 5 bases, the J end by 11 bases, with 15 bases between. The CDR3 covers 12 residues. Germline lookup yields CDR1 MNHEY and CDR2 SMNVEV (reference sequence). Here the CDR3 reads CASSLGTGMAFF. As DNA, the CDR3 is TGTGCCAGCAGTCTTGGGACTGGGATGGCTTTCTTT.

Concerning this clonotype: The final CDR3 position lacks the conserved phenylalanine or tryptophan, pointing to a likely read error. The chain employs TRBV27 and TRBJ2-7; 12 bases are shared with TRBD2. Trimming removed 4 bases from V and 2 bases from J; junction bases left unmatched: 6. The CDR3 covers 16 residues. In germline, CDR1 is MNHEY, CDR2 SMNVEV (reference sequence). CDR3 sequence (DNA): TGTGCCAGCAGTTGGCGATCTAGCGGGAGGGCCTACGAGCAGTACTCC. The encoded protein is CASSWRSSGRAYEQYS.

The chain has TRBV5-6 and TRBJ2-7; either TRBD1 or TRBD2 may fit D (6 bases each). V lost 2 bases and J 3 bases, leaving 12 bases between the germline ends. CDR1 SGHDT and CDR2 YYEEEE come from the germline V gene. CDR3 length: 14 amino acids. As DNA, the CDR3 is TGTGCCAGCAGCTTTATGGGGGGCAACTACGAGCAGTACTTC. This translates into CASSFMGGNYEQYF.

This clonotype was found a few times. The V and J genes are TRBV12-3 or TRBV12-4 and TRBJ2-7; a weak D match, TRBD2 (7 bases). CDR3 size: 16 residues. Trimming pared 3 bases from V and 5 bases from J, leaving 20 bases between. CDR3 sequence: CASSFSEGGGLHEQYF. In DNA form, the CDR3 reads TGTGCCAGCAGTTTCTCCGAGGGGGGAGGGTTACACGAGCAGTACTTC.

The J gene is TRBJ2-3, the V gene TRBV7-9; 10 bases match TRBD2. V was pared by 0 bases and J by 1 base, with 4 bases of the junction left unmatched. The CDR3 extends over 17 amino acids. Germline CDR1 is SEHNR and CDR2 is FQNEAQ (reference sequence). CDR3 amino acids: CASSLAGSGRGTDTQYF. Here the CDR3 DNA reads TGTGCCAGCAGCTTAGCGGGGAGCGGGAGGGGCACAGATACGCAGTATTTT.

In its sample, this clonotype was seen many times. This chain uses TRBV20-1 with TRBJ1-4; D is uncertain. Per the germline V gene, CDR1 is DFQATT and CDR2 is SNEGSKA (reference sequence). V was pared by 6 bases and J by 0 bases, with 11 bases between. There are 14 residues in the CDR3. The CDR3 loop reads CSATDGATNEKLFF. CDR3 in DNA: TGCAGTGCAACTGACGGCGCAACTAATGAAAAACTGTTTTTT.

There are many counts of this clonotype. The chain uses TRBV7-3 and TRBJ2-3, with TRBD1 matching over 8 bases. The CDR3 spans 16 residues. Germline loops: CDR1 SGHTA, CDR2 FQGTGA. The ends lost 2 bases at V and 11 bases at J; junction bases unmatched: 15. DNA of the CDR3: TGTGCCAGCAGCTTACTCGGGACAGGCGTAGGCTCCGTGCAGTATTTT. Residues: CASSLLGTGVGSVQYF. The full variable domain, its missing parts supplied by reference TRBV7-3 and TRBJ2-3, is GAGVSQTPSNKVTEKGKYVELRCDPISGHTALYWYRQSLGQGPEFLIYFQGTGAADDSGLPNDRFFAVRPEGSVSTLKIQRTERGDSAVYLCASSLLGTGVGSVQYFGPGTRLTVL.

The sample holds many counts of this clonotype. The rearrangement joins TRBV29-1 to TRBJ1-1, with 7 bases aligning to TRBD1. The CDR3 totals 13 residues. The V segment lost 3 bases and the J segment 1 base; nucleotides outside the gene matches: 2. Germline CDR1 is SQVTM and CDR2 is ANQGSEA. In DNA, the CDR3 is TGCAGCGTTGAGGGACAGACGAACACTGAAGCTTTCTTT. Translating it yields CSVEGQTNTEAFF.

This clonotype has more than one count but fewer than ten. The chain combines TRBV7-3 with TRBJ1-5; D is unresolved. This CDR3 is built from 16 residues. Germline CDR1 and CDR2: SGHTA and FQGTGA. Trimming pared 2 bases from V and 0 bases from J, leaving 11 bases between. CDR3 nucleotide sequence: TGTGCCAGCAGCTTACGGCCGGGAGGTAGCAATCAGCCCCAGCATTTT. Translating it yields CASSLRPGGSNQPQHF.

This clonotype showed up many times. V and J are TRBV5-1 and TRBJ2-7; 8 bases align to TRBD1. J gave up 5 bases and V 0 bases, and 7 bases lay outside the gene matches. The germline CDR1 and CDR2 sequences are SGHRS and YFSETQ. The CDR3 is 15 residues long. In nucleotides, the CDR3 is TGCGCCAGCAGCTTGGCCGGGGCAGGGGGCCACGAGCAGTACTTC. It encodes CASSLAGAGGHEQYF.

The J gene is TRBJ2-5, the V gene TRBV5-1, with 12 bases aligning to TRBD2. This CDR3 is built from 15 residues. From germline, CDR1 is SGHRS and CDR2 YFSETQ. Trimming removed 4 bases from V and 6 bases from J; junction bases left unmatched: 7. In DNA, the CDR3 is TGCGCCAGCAGCCCCGGACTAGCGGGGTCTCAGACCCAGTACTTC. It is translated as CASSPGLAGSQTQYF.

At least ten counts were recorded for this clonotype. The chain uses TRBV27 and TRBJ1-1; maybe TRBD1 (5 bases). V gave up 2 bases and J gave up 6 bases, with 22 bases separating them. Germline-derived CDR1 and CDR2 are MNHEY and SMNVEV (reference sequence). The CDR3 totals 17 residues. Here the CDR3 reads CASSLGPGRSPSPEAFF. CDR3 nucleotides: TGTGCCAGCAGTTTAGGGCCAGGGAGATCCCCCTCCCCTGAAGCTTTCTTT.

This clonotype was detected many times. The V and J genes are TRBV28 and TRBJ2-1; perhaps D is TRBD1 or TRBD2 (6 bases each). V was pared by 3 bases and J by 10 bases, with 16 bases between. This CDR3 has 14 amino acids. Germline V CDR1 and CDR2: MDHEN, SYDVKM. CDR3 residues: CASSFTSRQGEQFF. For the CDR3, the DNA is TGTGCCAGCAGTTTTACTAGCAGGCAGGGGGAGCAGTTCTTC. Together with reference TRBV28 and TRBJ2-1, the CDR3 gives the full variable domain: DVKVTQSSRYLVKRTGEKVFLECVQDMDHENMFWYRQDPGLGLRLIYFSYDVKMKEKGDIPEGYSVSREKKERFSLILESASTNQTSMYLCASSFTSRQGEQFFGPGTRLTVL.

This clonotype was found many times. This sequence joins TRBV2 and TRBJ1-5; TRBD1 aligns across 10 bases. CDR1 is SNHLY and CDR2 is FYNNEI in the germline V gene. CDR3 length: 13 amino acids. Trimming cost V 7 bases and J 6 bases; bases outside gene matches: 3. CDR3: CASTRDRGQPQHF. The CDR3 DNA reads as TGTGCCAGCACCCGGGACAGGGGTCAGCCCCAGCATTTT.

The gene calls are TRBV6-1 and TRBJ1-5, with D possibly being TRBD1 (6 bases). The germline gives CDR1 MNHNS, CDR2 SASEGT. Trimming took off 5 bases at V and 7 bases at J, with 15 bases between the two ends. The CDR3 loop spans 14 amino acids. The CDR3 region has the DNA TGTGCCAGCAGTTCAGTAGGGGGTATGCAGCCCCAGCATTTT. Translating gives CASSSVGGMQPQHF.

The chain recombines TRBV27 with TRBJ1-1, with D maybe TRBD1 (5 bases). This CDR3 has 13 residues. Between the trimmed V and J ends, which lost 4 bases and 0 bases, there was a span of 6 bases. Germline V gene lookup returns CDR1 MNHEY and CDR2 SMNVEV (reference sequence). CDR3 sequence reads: CASSWGVNTEAFF. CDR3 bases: TGTGCCAGCAGTTGGGGGGTGAACACTGAAGCTTTCTTT.

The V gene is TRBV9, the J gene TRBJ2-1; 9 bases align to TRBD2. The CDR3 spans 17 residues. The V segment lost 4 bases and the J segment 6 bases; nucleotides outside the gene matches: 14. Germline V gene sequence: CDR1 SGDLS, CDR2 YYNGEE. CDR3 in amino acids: CASSPPERGRAGNEQFF. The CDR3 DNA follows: TGTGCCAGCAGCCCTCCTGAACGCGGGAGGGCGGGCAATGAGCAGTTCTTC.

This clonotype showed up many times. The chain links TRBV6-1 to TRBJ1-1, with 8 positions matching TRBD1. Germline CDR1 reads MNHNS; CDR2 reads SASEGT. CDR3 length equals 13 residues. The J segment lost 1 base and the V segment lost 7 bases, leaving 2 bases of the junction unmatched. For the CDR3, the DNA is TGTGCCAGCAACAGGGGGAGGAACACTGAAGCTTTCTTT. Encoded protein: CASNRGRNTEAFF.

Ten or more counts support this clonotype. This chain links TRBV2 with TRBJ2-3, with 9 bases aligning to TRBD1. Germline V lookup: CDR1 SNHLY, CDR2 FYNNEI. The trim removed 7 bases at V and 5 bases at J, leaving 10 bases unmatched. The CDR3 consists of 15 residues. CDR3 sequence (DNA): TGTGCCAGCACCACCGGGACAGGGTTCCGAGATACGCAGTATTTT. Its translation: CASTTGTGFRDTQYF.

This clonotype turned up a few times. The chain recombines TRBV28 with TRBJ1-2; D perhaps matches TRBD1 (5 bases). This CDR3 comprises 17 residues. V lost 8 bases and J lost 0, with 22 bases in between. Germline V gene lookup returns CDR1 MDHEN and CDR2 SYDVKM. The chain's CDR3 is CASVKTGRSQSNYGYTF. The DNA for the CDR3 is TGTGCCAGCGTAAAAACAGGACGGTCTCAGTCTAACTATGGCTACACCTTC.

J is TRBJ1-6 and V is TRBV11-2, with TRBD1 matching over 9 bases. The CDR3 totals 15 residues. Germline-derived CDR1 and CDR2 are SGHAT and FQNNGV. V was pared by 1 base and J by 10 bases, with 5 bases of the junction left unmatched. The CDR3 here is CASSLVGQGNSPLHF. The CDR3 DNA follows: TGTGCCAGCAGCTTAGTGGGACAGGGTAACTCACCCCTCCACTTT.

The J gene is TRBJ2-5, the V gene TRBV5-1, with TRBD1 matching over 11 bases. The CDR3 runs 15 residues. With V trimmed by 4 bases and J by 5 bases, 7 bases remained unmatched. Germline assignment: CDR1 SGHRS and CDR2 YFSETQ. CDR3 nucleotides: TGCGCCAGCAGCCAAGACCGGGACAGGGGGGAGACCCAGTACTTC. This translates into CASSQDRDRGETQYF.

In DNA form, the CDR3 reads TGTGCCATCAGTGAGGGTGGCTCCAACTATGGCTACACCTTC. Translated: CAISEGGSNYGYTF. The rearrangement uses TRBV10-3 and TRBJ1-2; D is unclear. This CDR3 has 14 residues. CDR1 and CDR2 from the germline V gene are ENHRY and SYGVKD. The V gene lost 2 bases and the J gene lost 2 bases, with 9 bases spanning the gap.

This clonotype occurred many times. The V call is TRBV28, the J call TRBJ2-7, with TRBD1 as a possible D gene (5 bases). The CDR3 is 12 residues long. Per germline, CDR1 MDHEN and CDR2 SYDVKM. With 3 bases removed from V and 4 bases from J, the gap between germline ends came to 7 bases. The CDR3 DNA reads TGTGCCAGCAGTTTGGGGCGGTACGAGCAGTACTTC. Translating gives CASSLGRYEQYF. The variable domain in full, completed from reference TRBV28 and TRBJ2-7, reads DVKVTQSSRYLVKRTGEKVFLECVQDMDHENMFWYRQDPGLGLRLIYFSYDVKMKEKGDIPEGYSVSREKKERFSLILESASTNQTSMYLCASSLGRYEQYFGPGTRLTVT.

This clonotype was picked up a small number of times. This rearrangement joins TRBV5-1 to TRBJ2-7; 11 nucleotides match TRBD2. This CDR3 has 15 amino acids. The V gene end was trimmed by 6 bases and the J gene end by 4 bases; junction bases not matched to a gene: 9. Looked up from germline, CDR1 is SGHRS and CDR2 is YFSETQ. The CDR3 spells CASTVAGGPRYEQYF. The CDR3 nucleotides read TGCGCCAGCACCGTAGCGGGAGGGCCTAGATACGAGCAGTACTTC. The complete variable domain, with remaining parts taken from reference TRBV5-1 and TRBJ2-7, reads KAGVTQTPRYLIKTRGQQVTLSCSPISGHRSVSWYQQTPGQGLQFLFEYFSETQRNKGNFPGRFSGRQFSNSRSEMNVSTLELGDSALYLCASTVAGGPRYEQYFGPGTRLTVT.

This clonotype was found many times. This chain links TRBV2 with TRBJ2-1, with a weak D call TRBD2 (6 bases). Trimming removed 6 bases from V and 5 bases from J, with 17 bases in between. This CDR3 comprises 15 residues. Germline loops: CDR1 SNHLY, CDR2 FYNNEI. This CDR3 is CASSRPGTPNNEQFF. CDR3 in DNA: TGTGCCAGCAGCCGTCCAGGGACTCCGAACAATGAGCAGTTCTTC.

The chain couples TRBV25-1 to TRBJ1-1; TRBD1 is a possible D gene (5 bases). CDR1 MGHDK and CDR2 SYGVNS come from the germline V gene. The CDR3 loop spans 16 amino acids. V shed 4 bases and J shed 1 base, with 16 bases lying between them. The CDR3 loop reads CASSVGARNGNTEAFF. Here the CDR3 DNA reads TGTGCCAGCAGTGTCGGGGCGAGGAATGGGAACACTGAAGCTTTCTTT.